This entry features one T cell receptor beta chain sequence. This sample is drawn from a study of blood T cell repertoires in COVID-19. Turning to the study itself: PBMCs, B-cell-depleted T cells, or T cells were the source of the cDNA or gDNA that made up the material.

In the original workflow: Estimated nucleated cell counts came from reference gene primer amplification. Only in-frame clones appear in the TCRdb table, and some are missing; sequencing was by immunoSEQ multiplex PCR. V, J and clone size were drawn from that table, and D and trimming were deduced from the DNA. The sample records some 140,000 clones, more than 75% being singletons. Germline V gene lookup returns CDR1 SGHRS and CDR2 YFSETQ. There are 14 residues in the CDR3. Trimming shortened V by 3 bases and J by 1 base, and 10 bases separated the two germline ends. The clonotype originates from a man older than 75 with acute or convalescent COVID-19. The V and J genes are TRBV5-1 and TRBJ1-2, with D perhaps TRBD1 (6 bases). Material: peripheral blood. In nucleotides, the CDR3 is TGCGCCAGCAGCTCCGGGACAAGTAACTATGGCTACACCTTC. As protein: CASSSGTSNYGYTF.